These 13 T cell receptor beta chains were sequenced from one sample in a study of early T cells in non-severe SARS-CoV-2 infection. TCRdb re-derived calls from the 5' RACE reads in MiXCR, one entry per CDR3 protein. The table includes about 40,000 distinct CDR3 sequences, about 6% detected once. This sample comprised whole blood, obtained at baseline. These receptors were obtained from an adult who was a healthcare worker with PCR-confirmed SARS-CoV-2 infection or an uninfected control (not recorded which).

This clonotype was recorded many times. V is TRBV7-9 and J is TRBJ1-3; D perhaps matches TRBD1 (6 bases). Trimming pared 5 bases from V and 0 bases from J, leaving 8 bases between. CDR3 size: 14 residues. Germline CDR1 is SEHNR and CDR2 is FQNEAQ (reference sequence). The CDR3 DNA follows: TGTGCCAGCAGCATGGGGGCCTCTGGAAACACCATATATTTT. Its protein is CASSMGASGNTIYF.

This clonotype has a count of ten or more. The V and J genes are TRBV6-4 and TRBJ2-6; D call uncertain. V gave up 3 bases and J gave up 2 bases, with 5 bases separating them. Germline CDR1 reads MRHNA; CDR2 reads SNTAGT. The CDR3 length is 14 residues. CDR3 in DNA: TGTGCCAGCAGTGATCGGGCTGGGGCCAACGTCCTGACTTTC. Its protein product is CASSDRAGANVLTF.

At least ten counts were recorded for this clonotype. The chain employs TRBV6-5 and TRBJ1-6, with D unclear. The CDR3 length is 15 residues. V shed 0 bases and J shed 9 bases, with 12 bases lying between them. The germline V gene encodes CDR1 MNHEY and CDR2 SVGAGI. CDR3 DNA sequence: TGTGCCAGCAGTTACTCCGTGGCAAGCGCTTCACCCCTCCACTTT. It codes for CASSYSVASASPLHF.

The chain has TRBV29-1 and TRBJ2-7; D remains unclear. Per germline, CDR1 SQVTM and CDR2 ANQGSEA. This CDR3 has 15 amino acids. The germline V and J ends were trimmed by 6 bases and 6 bases, with 24 bases remaining between them. CDR3 nucleotide sequence: TGCAGCGTCGGAGAATCTTCGAATGTCGGTGGCGAGCAGTACTTC. Translating it yields CSVGESSNVGGEQYF.

This clonotype was observed at least ten times. The V call is TRBV6-5, the J call TRBJ1-2; D ambiguous. The CDR3 totals 13 residues. CDR1 is MNHEY and CDR2 is SVGAGI in the germline V gene. V shed 2 bases and J shed 1 base, with 5 bases lying between them. CDR3 DNA sequence: TGTGCCAGCAGTTACGACGGTAACTATGGCTACACCTTC. Translating gives CASSYDGNYGYTF.

This clonotype appeared many times. CDR3 in amino acids: CASSTTRDNQPQHF. In DNA, the CDR3 is TGTGCCAGCAGCACCACCCGGGACAATCAGCCCCAGCATTTT. The genes are TRBV6-1 and TRBJ1-5, with no clear D. Trimming pared 6 bases from V and 3 bases from J, leaving 12 bases between. The CDR3 totals 14 residues. Germline CDR1 is MNHNS and CDR2 is SASEGT.

This clonotype was seen ten or more times. The genes are TRBV28 and TRBJ1-3; no firm D call. CDR3 length: 12 amino acids. Deletions cut 6 bases from V and 6 bases from J, with 9 bases between. The germline V gene has CDR1 MDHEN and CDR2 SYDVKM. The CDR3 loop is CASSHDPNTIYF. In nucleotides, the CDR3 is TGTGCCAGCAGCCACGACCCAAACACCATATATTTT. The full variable domain, in which reference TRBV28 and TRBJ1-3 provide the parts outside the CDR3, is DVKVTQSSRYLVKRTGEKVFLECVQDMDHENMFWYRQDPGLGLRLIYFSYDVKMKEKGDIPEGYSVSREKKERFSLILESASTNQTSMYLCASSHDPNTIYFGEGSWLTVV.

This clonotype occurred many times. This chain joins TRBV6-5 and TRBJ1-2; 8 nucleotides align to TRBD1. This CDR3 comprises 17 residues. Germline V CDR1 and CDR2: MNHEY, SVGAGI. V was clipped by 6 bases and J by 7 bases; unmatched bases: 19. The CDR3 region has the DNA TGTGCCAGCAGCCGAGGCCCCCCTACAGGGGGAAGCGGTGGCTACACCTTC. Protein product: CASSRGPPTGGSGGYTF.

There are many counts of this clonotype. The chain is built from TRBV15 and TRBJ1-5, with D possibly matching TRBD1 (5 bases). The CDR3 runs to 15 residues. Germline CDR1 and CDR2: LNHNV and YYDKDF (reference sequence). The ends were cut back, 0 bases at V and 6 bases at J, with 12 bases in the middle. CDR3 sequence: CATSRDLNGAQPQHF. The CDR3 DNA reads as TGTGCCACCAGCAGAGATCTCAACGGGGCTCAGCCCCAGCATTTT.

This clonotype came up many times. The V gene is TRBV5-1, the J gene TRBJ2-7; TRBD2 is a possible D gene (5 bases). Looked up from germline, CDR1 is SGHRS and CDR2 is YFSETQ. The CDR3 consists of 15 residues. V shed 4 bases and J shed 0 bases, with 14 bases lying between them. The CDR3 DNA follows: TGCGCCAGCAGCCCAGGACTTATGAGCTCCTACGAGCAGTACTTC. This encodes CASSPGLMSSYEQYF.

The V gene is TRBV19, the J gene TRBJ2-1; D not resolved. CDR3 size: 15 residues. Germline CDR1 reads LNHDA; CDR2 reads SQIVND (reference sequence). V shed 3 bases and J shed 4 bases, with 13 bases lying between them. The CDR3 DNA reads TGTGCCAGTAGTATGACGAGAAACGGGTACAATGAGCAGTTCTTC. This translates into CASSMTRNGYNEQFF. Using reference TRBV19 and TRBJ2-1 for the parts outside the CDR3, the full variable domain is DGGITQSPKYLFRKEGQNVTLSCEQNLNHDAMYWYRQDPGQGLRLIYYSQIVNDFQKGDIAEGYSVSREKKESFPLTVTSAQKNPTAFYLCASSMTRNGYNEQFFGPGTRLTVL.

This clonotype appeared many times. This rearrangement joins TRBV6-5 to TRBJ2-3; the D call may be TRBD1 or TRBD2 (5 bases each). Looked up from germline, CDR1 is MNHEY and CDR2 is SVGAGI. There are 14 residues in the CDR3. The V and J ends lost 0 bases and 1 base respectively, with 5 bases between them. This CDR3 reads CASSYSGGTDTQYF. The CDR3 bases are TGTGCCAGCAGTTACTCGGGGGGCACAGATACGCAGTATTTT.

The chain links TRBV20-1 to TRBJ2-3; tentative D call: TRBD1 (6 bases). Trimming cost V 2 bases and J 4 bases, with 16 bases left between them. The CDR3 covers 15 residues. The germline V gene has CDR1 DFQATT and CDR2 SNEGSKA (reference sequence). CDR3 coding DNA: TGCAGTGCTAGAAGTGACAGGCGCGCCCCAGATACGCAGTATTTT. Translated: CSARSDRRAPDTQYF.